The entry below gives a single T cell receptor (beta chain) sequence along with its context. Its antigen is currently unknown. The naive CD8 population came from CD45RO-negative cells selected for CCR7, without terminally differentiated effector memory CD45RA+ cells. Donors were healthy HIV-negative adults without recent acute infections or vaccinations. This record belongs to a study of shared clonotypes between healthy human individuals. The CDR3 covers 15 residues. Germline V gives CDR1 SGHDT, CDR2 YYEEEE. V gave up 2 bases and J gave up 2 bases, with 14 bases separating them. Study results and caveats: Lower generation probabilities were found for non-shared clonotypes than for those shared by all four donors. Of the naive CD4 clonotypes, roughly 5% were shared across several donors.

At the deep level, the assay was run. Some clones are missing from TCRdb's copy, which holds only in-frame ones; the method was immunoSEQ multiplex PCR. The profile covers some 2 million clones, with around 96% appearing a single time and about 1.1% taken by the ten largest. This receptor was obtained from a man aged 18 to 29 in good health. The sequenced sample consisted of naive CD8+ T cells sorted from blood. The chain combines TRBV5-6 with TRBJ2-7; no firm D call. The CDR3 reads CASSFVNVQPYEQYF. CDR3 sequence (DNA): TGTGCCAGCAGCTTTGTTAACGTTCAGCCCTACGAGCAGTACTTC.